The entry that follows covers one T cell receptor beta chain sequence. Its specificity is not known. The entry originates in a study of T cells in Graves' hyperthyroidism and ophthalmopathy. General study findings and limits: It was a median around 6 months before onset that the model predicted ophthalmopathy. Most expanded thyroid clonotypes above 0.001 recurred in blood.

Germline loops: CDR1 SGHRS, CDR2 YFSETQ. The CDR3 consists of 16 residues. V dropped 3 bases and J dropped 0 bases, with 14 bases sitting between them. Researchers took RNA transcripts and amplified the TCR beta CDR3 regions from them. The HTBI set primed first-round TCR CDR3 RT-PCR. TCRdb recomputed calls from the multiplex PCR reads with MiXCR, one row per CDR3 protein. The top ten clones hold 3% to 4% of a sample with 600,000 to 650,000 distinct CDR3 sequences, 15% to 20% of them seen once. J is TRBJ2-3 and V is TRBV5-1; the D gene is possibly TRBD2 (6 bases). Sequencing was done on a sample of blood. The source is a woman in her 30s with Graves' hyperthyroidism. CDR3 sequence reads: CASSSSSVTSTDTQYF. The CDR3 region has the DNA TGCGCCAGCAGCTCGTCTAGCGTCACTAGCACAGATACGCAGTATTTT.